One sample yielded the 5 T cell receptor beta chains listed below, sequenced in a study of T-cell memory formation after mild COVID-19 (dated by TCRdb to the early 2020s). The library was produced with 5' RACE. The sequencer was an Illumina NovaSeq 6000. The public sequencing data were trimmed at Q25 with fastp and processed into clonotypes with MiXCR by TCRdb, which kept only in-frame beta chains. CDR3 protein sequences are deduplicated, and each keeps its most common genes and DNA. Here the sample has 170,000 or so distinct CDR3 sequences; 20% to 25% occur a single time. Under 30% of the sample comes from the top ten. The specimen sequenced was PBMCs or a T cell subset sorted from them (not recorded which). These TCRs come from an adult woman who had mild COVID-19 (a few samples of this study predate the infection). The sample titles of this study are shuffled in the database, so cell type and time point are left out; the donor was told from shared clones.

There are a few counts of this clonotype. V gene TRBV27 combines with J gene TRBJ1-2, with 8 bases matching TRBD1. The CDR3 sequence is 11 residues long. The junction had 6 bases not matched to a gene; V was cut back by 11 bases and J by 7 bases. Germline CDR1 MNHEY, CDR2 SMNVEV (reference sequence). CDR3: CAVGQGIGYTF. The CDR3 coding sequence is TGTGCCGTAGGACAGGGAATTGGCTACACCTTC.

A few counts support this clonotype. The chain combines TRBV6-5 with TRBJ1-2; TRBD1 is a possible D gene (5 bases). The germline gives CDR1 MNHEY, CDR2 SVGAGI. This CDR3 is built from 17 residues. The ends were cut back, 0 bases at V and 2 bases at J, with 16 bases in the middle. CDR3 in DNA: TGTGCCAGCAGTTACTCGATGTACAGGCAACTAAACTATGGCTACACCTTC. Its translation: CASSYSMYRQLNYGYTF.

This clonotype was counted a few times. The gene calls are TRBV24-1 and TRBJ1-5; D remains ambiguous. Trimming took off 0 bases at V and 5 bases at J, with 7 bases between the two ends. The CDR3 sequence is 14 residues long. In germline, CDR1 is KGHDR, CDR2 SFDVKD. For the CDR3, the DNA is TGTGCCACCAGTGATTTGGACATAGATCAGCCCCAGCATTTT. Its translation is CATSDLDIDQPQHF.

The gene calls are TRBV7-9 and TRBJ1-5, with D possibly TRBD1 on 5 matching bases. Germline V gene lookup returns CDR1 SEHNR and CDR2 FQNEAQ (reference sequence). The CDR3 has 16 residues. The V and J ends lost 5 bases and 4 bases respectively, with 18 bases between them. CDR3 loop: CASSELTVGINQPQHF. CDR3 DNA: TGTGCCAGCAGCGAACTGACAGTGGGTATTAATCAGCCCCAGCATTTT. The variable domain in full, with the rest retrieved from reference TRBV7-9 and TRBJ1-5, is DTGVSQNPRHKITKRGQNVTFRCDPISEHNRLYWYRQTLGQGPEFLTYFQNEAQLEKSRLLSDRFSAERPKGSFSTLEIQRTEQGDSAMYLCASSELTVGINQPQHFGDGTRLSIL.

Only a few counts were recorded for this clonotype. The chain links TRBV5-1 to TRBJ1-1; the match to TRBD1 covers 7 bases. CDR1 is SGHRS and CDR2 is YFSETQ in the germline V gene. This CDR3 spans 17 amino acids. Unmatched junction bases numbered 12, after V lost 4 bases and J lost 0 bases. CDR3 loop: CASSAGTATSMNTEAFF. The CDR3 coding sequence is TGCGCCAGCAGCGCCGGGACAGCCACCAGCATGAACACTGAAGCTTTCTTT.